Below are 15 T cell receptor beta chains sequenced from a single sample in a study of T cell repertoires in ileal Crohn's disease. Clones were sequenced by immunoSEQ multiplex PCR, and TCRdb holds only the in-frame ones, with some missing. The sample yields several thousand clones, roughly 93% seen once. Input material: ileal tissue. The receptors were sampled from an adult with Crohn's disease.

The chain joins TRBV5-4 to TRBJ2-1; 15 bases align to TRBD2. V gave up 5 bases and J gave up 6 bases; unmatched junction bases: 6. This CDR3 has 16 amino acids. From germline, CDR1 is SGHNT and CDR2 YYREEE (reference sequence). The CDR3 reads CASRWTSGRASNEQFF. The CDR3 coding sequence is TGTGCCAGCAGATGGACTAGCGGGAGGGCTAGCAATGAGCAGTTCTTC.

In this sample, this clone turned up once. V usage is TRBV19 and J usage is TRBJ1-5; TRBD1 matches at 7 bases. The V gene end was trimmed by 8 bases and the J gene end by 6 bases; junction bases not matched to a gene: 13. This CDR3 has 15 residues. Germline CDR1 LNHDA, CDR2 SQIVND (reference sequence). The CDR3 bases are TGTGCCAGTGTAGTTAATGACAGGGCCGGTCAGCCCCAGCATTTT. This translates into CASVVNDRAGQPQHF.

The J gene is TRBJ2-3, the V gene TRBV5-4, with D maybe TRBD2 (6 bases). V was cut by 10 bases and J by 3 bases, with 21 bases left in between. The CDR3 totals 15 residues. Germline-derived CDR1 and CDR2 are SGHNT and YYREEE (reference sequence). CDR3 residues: CAGHTFLAVTDTQYF. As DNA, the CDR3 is TGTGCCGGTCACACCTTCTTAGCGGTAACAGATACGCAGTATTTT.

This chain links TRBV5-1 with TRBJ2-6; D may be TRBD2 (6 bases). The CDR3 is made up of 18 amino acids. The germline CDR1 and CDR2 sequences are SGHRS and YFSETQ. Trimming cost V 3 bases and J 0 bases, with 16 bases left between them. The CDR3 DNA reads TGCGCCAGCAGCTCAGGCGGGACGGATCCCTCTGGGGCCAACGTCCTGACTTTC. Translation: CASSSGGTDPSGANVLTF. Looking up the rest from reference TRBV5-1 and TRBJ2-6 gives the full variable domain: KAGVTQTPRYLIKTRGQQVTLSCSPISGHRSVSWYQQTPGQGLQFLFEYFSETQRNKGNFPGRFSGRQFSNSRSEMNVSTLELGDSALYLCASSSGGTDPSGANVLTFGAGSRLTVL.

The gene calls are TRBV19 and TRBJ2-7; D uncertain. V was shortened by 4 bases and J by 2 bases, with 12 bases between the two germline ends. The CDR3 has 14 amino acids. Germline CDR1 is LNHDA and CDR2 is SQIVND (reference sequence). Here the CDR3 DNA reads TGTGCCAGTAGTAACTCGCCGCCTGCCTACGAGCAGTACTTC. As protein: CASSNSPPAYEQYF.

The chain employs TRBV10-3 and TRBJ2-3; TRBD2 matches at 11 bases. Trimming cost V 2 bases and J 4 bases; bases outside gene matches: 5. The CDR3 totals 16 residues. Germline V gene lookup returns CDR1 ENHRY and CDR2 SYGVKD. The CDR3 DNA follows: TGTGCCATCAGTGAGACGTCTAGCGGGGGGTCAGATACGCAGTATTTT. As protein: CAISETSSGGSDTQYF.

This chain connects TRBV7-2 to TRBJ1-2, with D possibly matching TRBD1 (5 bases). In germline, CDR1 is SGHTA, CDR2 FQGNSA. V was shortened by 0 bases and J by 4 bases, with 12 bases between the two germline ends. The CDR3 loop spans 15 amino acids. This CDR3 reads CASSLAPGRSYGYTF. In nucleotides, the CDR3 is TGTGCCAGCAGCTTAGCCCCGGGACGGTCCTATGGCTACACCTTC.

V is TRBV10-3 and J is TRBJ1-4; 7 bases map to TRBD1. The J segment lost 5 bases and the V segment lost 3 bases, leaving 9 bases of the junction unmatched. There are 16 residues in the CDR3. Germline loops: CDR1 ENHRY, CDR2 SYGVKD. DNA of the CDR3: TGTGCCATCAGTGAAAACAGGGGCTCGATGAATGAAAAACTGTTTTTT. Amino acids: CAISENRGSMNEKLFF.

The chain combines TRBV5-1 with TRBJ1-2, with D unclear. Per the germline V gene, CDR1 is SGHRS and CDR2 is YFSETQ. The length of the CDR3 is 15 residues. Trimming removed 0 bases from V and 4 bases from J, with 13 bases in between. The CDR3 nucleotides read TGCGCCAGCAGCTTGGAATTGGGGAAGGGCTATGGCTACACCTTC. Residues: CASSLELGKGYGYTF.

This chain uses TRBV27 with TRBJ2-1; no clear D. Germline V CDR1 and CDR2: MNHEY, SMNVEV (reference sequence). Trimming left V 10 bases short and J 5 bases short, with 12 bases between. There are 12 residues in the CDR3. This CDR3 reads CATSPTNNEQFF. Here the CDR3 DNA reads TGTGCCACCTCCCCTACCAACAATGAGCAGTTCTTC.

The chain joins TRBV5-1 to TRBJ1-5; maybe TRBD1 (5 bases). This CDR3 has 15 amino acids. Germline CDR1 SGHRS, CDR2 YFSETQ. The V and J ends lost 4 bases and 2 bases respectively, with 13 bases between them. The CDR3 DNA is TGCGCCAGCAGCGAAGGTAGCAGGGGCAATCAGCCCCAGCATTTT. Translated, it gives CASSEGSRGNQPQHF.

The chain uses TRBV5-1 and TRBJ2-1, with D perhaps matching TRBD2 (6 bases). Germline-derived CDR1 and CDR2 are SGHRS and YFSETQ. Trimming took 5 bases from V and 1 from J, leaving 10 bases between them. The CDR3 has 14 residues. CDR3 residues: CASSTGESYNEQFF. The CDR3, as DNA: TGCGCCAGCAGTACGGGGGAGTCCTACAATGAGCAGTTCTTC.

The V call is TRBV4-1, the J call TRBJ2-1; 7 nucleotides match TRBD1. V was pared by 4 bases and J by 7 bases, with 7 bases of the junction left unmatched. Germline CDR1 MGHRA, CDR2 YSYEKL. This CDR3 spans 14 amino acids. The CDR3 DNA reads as TGCGCCAGCAGCCCAGGGGGTTATGTAAATGAGCAGTTCTTC. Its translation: CASSPGGYVNEQFF.

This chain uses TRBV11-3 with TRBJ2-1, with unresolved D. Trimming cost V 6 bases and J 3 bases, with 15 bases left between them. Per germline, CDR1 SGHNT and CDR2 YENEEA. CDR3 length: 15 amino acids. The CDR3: CASSNGPGDYNEQFF. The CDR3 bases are TGTGCCAGCAGTAATGGGCCAGGTGACTACAATGAGCAGTTCTTC.

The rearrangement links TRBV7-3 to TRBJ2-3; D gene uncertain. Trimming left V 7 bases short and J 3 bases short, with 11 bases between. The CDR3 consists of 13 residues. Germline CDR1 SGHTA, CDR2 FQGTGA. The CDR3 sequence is CASNRFRTDTQYF. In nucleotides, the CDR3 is TGTGCCAGCAATCGATTCAGGACAGATACGCAGTATTTT.